This entry is about one TCR beta chain. This entry comes from a study of blood T cell repertoires in COVID-19. Study at large: Samples of COVID-19 (acute and convalescent) were obtained from the United States, Italy and Spain. Sources were T cells, B-cell-depleted T cells, or PBMCs; the material itself was cDNA or gDNA.

Methods used by the authors: Amplification of reference gene primers was used by the study to estimate nucleated cell counts. Produced via immunoSEQ multiplex PCR; TCRdb's table is partial and in-frame only. The V and J calls and the clone size are those of that table, but D and trimming were determined from the DNA. This sample has about 350,000 clones, with approximately 91% found just once. This CDR3 comprises 15 residues. With 4 bases clipped from V and 2 bases from J, the junction kept 7 bases outside the gene matches. Germline CDR1 is SGHTA and CDR2 is FQGNSA. A Seattle source enrolled patients during active infection and followed them longitudinally.

The sequence derives from a woman in her 70s with COVID-19, enrolled during active disease. The V gene is TRBV7-2, the J gene TRBJ2-5; 7 positions match TRBD1. Sequencing input: peripheral blood. The CDR3 DNA sequence: TGTGCCAGCAGCTCCGGGACAGCCACACAAGAGACCCAGTACTTC. This encodes CASSSGTATQETQYF.